These T cell receptor beta chains were read from a single sample in a study of CD8 T cells in Susac syndrome. TCRdb itself ran the immunoSEQ multiplex PCR reads through MiXCR, one entry per CDR3 protein. The sample records fewer than 60,000 distinct CDR3 sequences, approximately 95% being singletons. Sequencing was carried out using CD8+ T cells from PBMCs. Receptors were obtained from a human donor with Susac syndrome. The CDR3 runs from the conserved cysteine through the conserved F or W. D genes are given only for firm matches. Not all rows give a size; the values are once, few, many and, for expanded clones, a class.

size,J,D,V,CDR3,DNA
.,TRBJ2-5,.,TRBV9,CASSVETGEGETQYF,TGTGCCAGCAGCGTAGAAACAGGGGAGGGAGAGACCCAGTACTTC
.,TRBJ2-1,TRBD1,TRBV7-9,CASSPRGTGGYNEQFF,TGTGCCAGCAGCCCGCGGGGGACAGGGGGCTACAATGAGCAGTTCTTC
.,TRBJ1-5,TRBD1,TRBV19,CASRKDRSNQPQHF,TGTGCCAGTAGAAAGGACAGGAGCAATCAGCCCCAGCATTTT
.,TRBJ2-1,.,TRBV7-8,CASSLRAGSGSQYNEQFF,TGTGCCAGCAGCTTAAGGGCGGGGTCGGGGTCCCAATACAATGAGCAGTTCTTC
.,TRBJ1-1,.,TRBV30,CAWSVGSNTEAFF,TGTGCCTGGAGTGTAGGGTCCAACACTGAAGCTTTCTTT
.,TRBJ2-1,TRBD2,TRBV10-3,CAISESRQRGGYNEQFF,TGTGCCATCAGTGAGTCCCGACAGCGGGGGGGGTACAATGAGCAGTTCTTC
once,TRBJ2-5,.,TRBV20-1,CSAYRETQYF,TGCAGTGCTTACCGGGAGACCCAGTACTTC
.,TRBJ2-7,TRBD1,TRBV10-3,CAIRDSLDEQYF,TGTGCCATCCGGGACAGTTTGGACGAGCAGTACTTC
.,TRBJ1-5,.,TRBV29-1,CSVIIRGAQPQHF,TGCAGCGTAATAATCCGGGGGGCTCAGCCCCAGCATTTT
.,TRBJ2-1,TRBD1,TRBV2,CASKGQGYNEQFF,TGTGCCAGCAAGGGACAGGGGTACAATGAGCAGTTCTTC
.,TRBJ1-5,.,TRBV2,CASYRGANNQPQHF,TGTGCCAGCTATCGAGGGGCTAACAATCAGCCCCAGCATTTT
.,TRBJ2-1,TRBD2,TRBV20-1,CSAGRGLGEQFF,TGCAGTGCCGGGAGGGGTTTAGGGGAGCAGTTCTTC
.,TRBJ1-1,TRBD1,TRBV7-2,CASSLGYRGTEAFF,TGTGCCAGCAGCTTAGGGTACAGGGGAACTGAAGCTTTCTTT
.,TRBJ2-6,.,TRBV30,CAWNPLRRDSPVANVLTF,TGTGCCTGGAACCCCCTGCGCCGTGACAGTCCGGTGGCCAACGTCCTGACTTTC
.,TRBJ2-5,.,TRBV2,CASRGGPPGETQYF,TGTGCCAGCAGGGGGGGACCCCCTGGGGAGACCCAGTACTTC
.,TRBJ2-2,.,TRBV29-1,CSVEVSGVGNTGELFF,TGCAGCGTTGAGGTGTCAGGGGTCGGGAACACCGGGGAGCTGTTTTTT
.,TRBJ1-5,TRBD1,TRBV5-6,CASSIGTGGRPQHF,TGTGCCAGCAGCATTGGGACAGGGGGACGGCCCCAGCATTTT
.,TRBJ2-3,.,TRBV7-8,CASSILGGDTQYF,TGTGCCAGCAGCATCCTAGGGGGGGATACGCAGTATTTT
.,TRBJ2-1,TRBD2,TRBV20-1,CSAREPGLAYNEQFF,TGCAGTGCTAGAGAACCGGGACTAGCATACAATGAGCAGTTCTTC
.,TRBJ2-3,TRBD2,TRBV11-2,CASSLNRLGGGRTDTQYF,TGTGCCAGCAGCTTAAATCGTCTTGGCGGGGGTCGCACAGATACGCAGTATTTT
.,TRBJ2-3,TRBD2,TRBV3-1,CASSLSGGAADTQYF,TGTGCCAGCAGCCTTAGCGGGGGGGCCGCGGATACGCAGTATTTT
few,TRBJ2-7,TRBD1,TRBV6-2/TRBV6-3,CASSYSGTGFLYEQYF,TGTGCCAGCAGTTACTCCGGGACAGGGTTTCTATACGAGCAGTACTTC
.,TRBJ2-7,.,TRBV3-1,CASSSLKYYEQYF,TGTGCCAGCAGCTCGTTGAAGTACTACGAGCAGTACTTC
.,TRBJ2-1,.,TRBV5-8,CASERFANEQFF,TGTGCCAGTGAGCGTTTTGCGAATGAGCAGTTCTTC
.,TRBJ1-2,.,TRBV24-1,CATSDSYGYTF,TGTGCCACCAGTGATTCGTATGGCTACACCTTC
.,TRBJ2-1,.,TRBV9,CASSSGGGDEQFF,TGTGCCAGCAGCTCGGGGGGCGGGGATGAGCAGTTCTTC
once,TRBJ2-1,.,TRBV15,CATSSDPGAEQFF,TGTGCCACCAGCAGTGACCCGGGGGCTGAGCAGTTCTTC
once,TRBJ1-2,.,TRBV29-1,CSVEGTEGLDYGYTF,TGCAGCGTTGAAGGTACGGAGGGGCTCGACTATGGCTACACCTTC
.,TRBJ1-1,TRBD1,TRBV27,CASGAGTGGTEAFF,TGTGCCAGCGGAGCCGGGACAGGCGGCACTGAAGCTTTCTTT
.,TRBJ2-3,.,TRBV12-3/TRBV12-4,CASTITGEVDTQYF,TGTGCCAGCACCATTACAGGGGAGGTGGATACGCAGTATTTT
.,TRBJ1-2,.,TRBV3-1,CASSHSHREAIWGYTF,TGTGCCAGCAGCCATTCCCACAGGGAGGCGATTTGGGGCTACACCTTC
.,TRBJ2-1,.,TRBV30,CAWSKPGPRYEQFF,TGTGCCTGGAGTAAACCGGGGCCCCGGTATGAGCAGTTCTTC
.,TRBJ2-3,.,TRBV12-3/TRBV12-4,CASSPTRGGGDTQYF,TGTGCCAGCAGCCCGACACGCGGGGGCGGAGATACGCAGTATTTT
.,TRBJ1-3,TRBD1,TRBV20-1,CSAVGTDTIYF,TGCAGTGCTGTCGGGACAGACACCATATATTTT
.,TRBJ2-5,.,TRBV4-3,CASSQALGETQYF,TGCGCCAGCAGCCAAGCCCTTGGGGAGACCCAGTACTTC
.,TRBJ2-7,TRBD1,TRBV6-5,CASSPTGAREQYF,TGTGCCAGCAGCCCGACAGGGGCGAGAGAGCAGTACTTC
.,TRBJ1-1,.,TRBV7-2,CASSRTSSTEAFF,TGTGCCAGCAGCCGGACATCTAGCACTGAAGCTTTCTTT
.,TRBJ1-4,.,TRBV30,CAWRGRQDSDIGNEKLFF,TGTGCCTGGAGGGGACGGCAGGATAGTGATATCGGTAATGAAAAACTGTTTTTT
once,TRBJ2-1,.,TRBV11-2,CASSPLLDNEQFF,TGTGCCAGCAGCCCGTTACTGGACAATGAGCAGTTCTTC
few,TRBJ2-1,.,TRBV12-3/TRBV12-4,CASSRNNEQFF,TGTGCCAGCAGTCGGAACAATGAGCAGTTCTTC
.,TRBJ1-2,.,TRBV6-5,CASSYGDKGYTF,TGTGCCAGCAGTTACGGGGACAAAGGCTACACCTTC
.,TRBJ2-5,TRBD1,TRBV5-4,CASSLLDRGLETQYF,TGTGCCAGCAGCTTATTGGACAGGGGGCTGGAGACCCAGTACTTC